These T cell receptor beta chains were read from a single sample in a study of cytomegalovirus exposure and HLA in healthy donors. The table came from immunoSEQ multiplex PCR; TCRdb's copy has only in-frame clones and leaves some out. Here the sample spans 100,000 to 150,000 clones, about 96% being singletons. The specimen was PBMCs. These receptors originate from a man younger than 35 in good health and CMV-seronegative. CDR3s include the opening cysteine and the closing phenylalanine or tryptophan. D genes are given only for firm matches. Expanded clones get a size class; other rows say once, few or many, or leave the size out.

abundance: -
d_gene: -
j_gene: TRBJ2-5
v_gene: TRBV18
CDR3nt: TGTGCCAGCTCACCTAGCCTAGCCGAGACCCAGTACTTC
CDR3aa: CASSPSLAETQYF

abundance: once
d_gene: TRBD2
j_gene: TRBJ2-7
v_gene: TRBV4-3
CDR3nt: TGCGCCAGCAGCCAAGAAAGAGGCGGGGCGGGAGGGTTTTACGAGCAGTACTTC
CDR3aa: CASSQERGGAGGFYEQYF

abundance: -
d_gene: TRBD1
j_gene: TRBJ1-1
v_gene: TRBV29-1
CDR3nt: TGCAGCGTGGCCGGGACAGGGGCGCGGGACACTGAAGCTTTCTTT
CDR3aa: CSVAGTGARDTEAFF

abundance: -
d_gene: TRBD1
j_gene: TRBJ2-1
v_gene: TRBV5-4
CDR3nt: TGTGCCAGCAGCTTTGGACAGGTTGAGCAGTTCTTC
CDR3aa: CASSFGQVEQFF

abundance: once
d_gene: TRBD1
j_gene: TRBJ2-2
v_gene: TRBV4-1
CDR3nt: TGCGCCAGCAGCCATGGGACAGTAAACACCGGGGAGCTGTTTTTT
CDR3aa: CASSHGTVNTGELFF

abundance: -
d_gene: TRBD2
j_gene: TRBJ2-7
v_gene: TRBV11-1
CDR3nt: TGTGCCAGCAGCTTGACAACTAGCGGGAGGTTTGGGGAGCAGTACTTC
CDR3aa: CASSLTTSGRFGEQYF

abundance: -
d_gene: -
j_gene: TRBJ2-1
v_gene: TRBV12-1
CDR3nt: TGTGCCAGCAGCTTCCTTACCCCCCTCCTTAGCGGATTACCCAATGAGCAGTTCTTC
CDR3aa: CASSFLTPLLSGLPNEQFF

abundance: -
d_gene: -
j_gene: TRBJ2-1
v_gene: TRBV18
CDR3nt: TGTGCCAGCTCACCTCCGGAGAGCTCCTACAATGAGCAGTTCTTC
CDR3aa: CASSPPESSYNEQFF

abundance: -
d_gene: -
j_gene: TRBJ2-7
v_gene: TRBV6-6
CDR3nt: TGTGCCAGCAGTTATTCCGGACAGTCCTACGAGCAGTACTTC
CDR3aa: CASSYSGQSYEQYF

abundance: -
d_gene: -
j_gene: TRBJ2-5
v_gene: TRBV7-2
CDR3nt: TGTGCCAGCAGCATCAGGGCAGGGTACCAAGAGACCCAGTACTTC
CDR3aa: CASSIRAGYQETQYF

abundance: -
d_gene: -
j_gene: TRBJ1-2
v_gene: TRBV6-5
CDR3nt: TGTGCCAGCGGGCTCCGGGACATTAACTATGGCTACACCTTC
CDR3aa: CASGLRDINYGYTF

abundance: -
d_gene: -
j_gene: TRBJ2-5
v_gene: TRBV18
CDR3nt: TGTGCCAGCTCACCACCCGGAGAGACCCAGTACTTC
CDR3aa: CASSPPGETQYF

abundance: -
d_gene: -
j_gene: TRBJ2-1
v_gene: TRBV7-6
CDR3nt: TGTGCCAGCAGCTTAGAGTGGGGCCCCTACAATGAGCAGTTCTTC
CDR3aa: CASSLEWGPYNEQFF

abundance: -
d_gene: -
j_gene: TRBJ1-4
v_gene: TRBV29-1
CDR3nt: TGCAGCGCCGGCGACAGGAGAAATGAAAAACTGTTTTTT
CDR3aa: CSAGDRRNEKLFF

abundance: -
d_gene: TRBD2
j_gene: TRBJ2-3
v_gene: TRBV6-4
CDR3nt: TGTGCCAGCAGTGAGCTAGCGGGGTACACAGATACGCAGTATTTT
CDR3aa: CASSELAGYTDTQYF

abundance: -
d_gene: -
j_gene: TRBJ1-4
v_gene: TRBV28
CDR3nt: TGTGCCAGCAGTTTGGGCTGGGGGGAACTGTTTTTT
CDR3aa: CASSLGWGELFF

abundance: -
d_gene: TRBD1
j_gene: TRBJ1-2
v_gene: TRBV25-1
CDR3nt: TGTGCCAGCAGTGACTTACAGGGGGCCTATGGCTACACCTTC
CDR3aa: CASSDLQGAYGYTF

abundance: -
d_gene: TRBD1
j_gene: TRBJ2-3
v_gene: TRBV6-1
CDR3nt: TGTGCCAGCAGTTCTCTAACAGGGGGCACAGATACGCAGTATTTT
CDR3aa: CASSSLTGGTDTQYF

abundance: -
d_gene: TRBD1
j_gene: TRBJ2-7
v_gene: TRBV5-5
CDR3nt: TGTGCCAGCAGCTCGGACAGGGGACCCTACGAGCAGTACTTC
CDR3aa: CASSSDRGPYEQYF

abundance: -
d_gene: TRBD1
j_gene: TRBJ2-7
v_gene: TRBV5-4
CDR3nt: TGTGCCAGCAGCTCCGGGACAGGGTCCTACGAGCAGTACTTC
CDR3aa: CASSSGTGSYEQYF

abundance: -
d_gene: TRBD2
j_gene: TRBJ2-3
v_gene: TRBV12-5
CDR3nt: TGTGCTAGTGGTTTTGGACTAGCGGGAGATTGGGGCACAGATACGCAGTATTTT
CDR3aa: CASGFGLAGDWGTDTQYF

abundance: -
d_gene: -
j_gene: TRBJ2-5
v_gene: TRBV19
CDR3nt: TGTGCCAGTAGTATAGGGGCAGGGAGGTTCGGAGAGACCCAGTACTTC
CDR3aa: CASSIGAGRFGETQYF

abundance: -
d_gene: -
j_gene: TRBJ1-2
v_gene: TRBV7-2
CDR3nt: TGTGCCAGCAGTGTACAGGGAGTCTCGGGCTACACCTTC
CDR3aa: CASSVQGVSGYTF

abundance: -
d_gene: TRBD1
j_gene: TRBJ2-1
v_gene: TRBV9
CDR3nt: TGTGCCAGCAGCGTAGCCCCGGACAGGGCAATTGAGCAGTTCTTC
CDR3aa: CASSVAPDRAIEQFF

abundance: -
d_gene: TRBD2
j_gene: TRBJ2-7
v_gene: TRBV5-1
CDR3nt: TGCGCCAGCAGGCCGACAGCGGGGGAAGCCTACGAGCAGTACTTC
CDR3aa: CASRPTAGEAYEQYF

abundance: -
d_gene: TRBD2
j_gene: TRBJ2-7
v_gene: TRBV4-1
CDR3nt: TGCGCCAGCAGCCAATCCGAGGCGGGAGGGCCAACCGACCCCTACGAGCAGTACTTC
CDR3aa: CASSQSEAGGPTDPYEQYF

abundance: -
d_gene: -
j_gene: TRBJ2-7
v_gene: TRBV28
CDR3nt: TGTGCCAGCAGTCTCCTGGGGACTCCACCCTACGAGCAGTACTTC
CDR3aa: CASSLLGTPPYEQYF

abundance: -
d_gene: TRBD1
j_gene: TRBJ2-5
v_gene: TRBV7-3
CDR3nt: TGTGCCAGCAGCAGAGACAGGGAGGAGACCCAGTACTTC
CDR3aa: CASSRDREETQYF

abundance: -
d_gene: -
j_gene: TRBJ2-1
v_gene: TRBV19
CDR3nt: TGTGCCAGTAGTAGCCAACTCACCCAACTCTCCTACAATGAGCAGTTCTTC
CDR3aa: CASSSQLTQLSYNEQFF

abundance: -
d_gene: -
j_gene: TRBJ2-7
v_gene: TRBV13
CDR3nt: TGTGCCAGCAGCTCCCTGGGCGGGGAGCAGTACTTC
CDR3aa: CASSSLGGEQYF

abundance: -
d_gene: TRBD1
j_gene: TRBJ2-5
v_gene: TRBV28
CDR3nt: TGTGCCAGCAGTCGGGACAGATTCCAAGAGACCCAGTACTTC
CDR3aa: CASSRDRFQETQYF

abundance: -
d_gene: -
j_gene: TRBJ2-2
v_gene: TRBV10-3
CDR3nt: TGTGCCATCAGTGAGGGTGGGCTCACCACCGGGGAGCTGTTTTTT
CDR3aa: CAISEGGLTTGELFF

abundance: -
d_gene: -
j_gene: TRBJ1-1
v_gene: TRBV29-1
CDR3nt: TGCAGCGTTCGAGCAGGGCCCACTGAAGCTTTCTTT
CDR3aa: CSVRAGPTEAFF

abundance: -
d_gene: TRBD1
j_gene: TRBJ1-5
v_gene: TRBV7-9
CDR3nt: TGTGCCAGCAGCTCAGGGGGCCCTTCCACTCAGCCCCAGCATTTT
CDR3aa: CASSSGGPSTQPQHF

abundance: -
d_gene: TRBD2
j_gene: TRBJ2-5
v_gene: TRBV9
CDR3nt: TGTGCCAGCAGCGCCAACGGACTAGTTCGGGAGACCCAGTACTTC
CDR3aa: CASSANGLVRETQYF

abundance: -
d_gene: -
j_gene: TRBJ1-5
v_gene: TRBV6-6
CDR3nt: TGTGCCAGCAGTTACGAGATTCTTGAGGATCAGCCCCAGCATTTT
CDR3aa: CASSYEILEDQPQHF

abundance: -
d_gene: -
j_gene: TRBJ2-1
v_gene: TRBV28
CDR3nt: TGTGCCATTAGCGGATTATACAATGAGCAGTTCTTC
CDR3aa: CAISGLYNEQFF

abundance: -
d_gene: TRBD1
j_gene: TRBJ1-2
v_gene: TRBV6-6
CDR3nt: TGTGCCAGCAGGCGGGACAGCTATGGCTACACCTTC
CDR3aa: CASRRDSYGYTF

abundance: -
d_gene: TRBD1
j_gene: TRBJ2-4
v_gene: TRBV7-2
CDR3nt: TGTGCCAGCAGCCCCGGACAGGGTGGGATGCTAGCCAAAAACATTCAGTACTTC
CDR3aa: CASSPGQGGMLAKNIQYF

abundance: -
d_gene: TRBD2
j_gene: TRBJ2-3
v_gene: TRBV7-9
CDR3nt: TGTGCCAGCAGCCCTAGGACTAGCGGGGGGCAGGCGCAGTATTTT
CDR3aa: CASSPRTSGGQAQYF

abundance: -
d_gene: -
j_gene: TRBJ1-4
v_gene: TRBV7-8
CDR3nt: TGTGCCAGCAGCCTCGACGGGGGAACGAATGAAAAACTGTTTTTT
CDR3aa: CASSLDGGTNEKLFF

abundance: once
d_gene: -
j_gene: TRBJ2-2
v_gene: TRBV6-1
CDR3nt: TGTGCCAGCAGTGGGGGTCTAGCAAAGAACACCGGGGAGCTGTTTTTT
CDR3aa: CASSGGLAKNTGELFF

abundance: -
d_gene: -
j_gene: TRBJ2-1
v_gene: TRBV28
CDR3nt: TGTGCCAGCGTCCAAGGCCCTACTACCTACAATGAGCAGTTCTTC
CDR3aa: CASVQGPTTYNEQFF

abundance: -
d_gene: -
j_gene: TRBJ1-1
v_gene: TRBV10-3
CDR3nt: TGTGCCTCCGGGAACACTGAAGCTTTCTTT
CDR3aa: CASGNTEAFF

abundance: -
d_gene: TRBD1
j_gene: TRBJ1-5
v_gene: TRBV15
CDR3nt: TGTGCCACCAGCAGAGTTACAGGGGGCGGGCAGCCCCAGCATTTT
CDR3aa: CATSRVTGGGQPQHF

abundance: -
d_gene: TRBD2
j_gene: TRBJ2-5
v_gene: TRBV7-3
CDR3nt: TGTGCCAGCAGCCCAGGACTAGCGGCGGCCGAGACCCAGTACTTC
CDR3aa: CASSPGLAAAETQYF

abundance: -
d_gene: TRBD2
j_gene: TRBJ2-7
v_gene: TRBV6-1
CDR3nt: TGTGCCAGCAGTGAACGGCGGGAGCGGGAGCAGTACTTC
CDR3aa: CASSERREREQYF

abundance: -
d_gene: TRBD1
j_gene: TRBJ2-7
v_gene: TRBV6-5
CDR3nt: TGTGCCAGCAGTTACTCGGGACAGAACTACGAGCAGTACTTC
CDR3aa: CASSYSGQNYEQYF